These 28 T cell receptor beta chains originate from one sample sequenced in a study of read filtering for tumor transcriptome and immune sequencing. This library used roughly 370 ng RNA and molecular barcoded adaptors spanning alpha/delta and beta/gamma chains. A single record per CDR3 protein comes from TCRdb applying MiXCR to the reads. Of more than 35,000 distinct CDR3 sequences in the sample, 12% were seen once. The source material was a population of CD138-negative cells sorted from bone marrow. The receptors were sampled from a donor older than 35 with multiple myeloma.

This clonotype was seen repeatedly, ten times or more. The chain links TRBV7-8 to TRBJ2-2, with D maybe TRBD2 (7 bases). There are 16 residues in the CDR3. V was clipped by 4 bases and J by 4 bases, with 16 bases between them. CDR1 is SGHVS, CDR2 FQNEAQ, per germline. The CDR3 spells CASSSYGGPGTGELFF. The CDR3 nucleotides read TGTGCCAGCAGCTCCTACGGGGGGCCAGGCACCGGGGAGCTGTTTTTT.

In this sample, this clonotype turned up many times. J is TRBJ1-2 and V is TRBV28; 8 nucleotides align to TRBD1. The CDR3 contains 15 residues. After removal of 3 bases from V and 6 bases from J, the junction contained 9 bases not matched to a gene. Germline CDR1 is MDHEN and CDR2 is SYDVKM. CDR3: CASSFPRQGQDGYTF. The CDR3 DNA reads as TGTGCCAGCAGTTTTCCCAGGCAGGGACAGGATGGCTACACCTTC.

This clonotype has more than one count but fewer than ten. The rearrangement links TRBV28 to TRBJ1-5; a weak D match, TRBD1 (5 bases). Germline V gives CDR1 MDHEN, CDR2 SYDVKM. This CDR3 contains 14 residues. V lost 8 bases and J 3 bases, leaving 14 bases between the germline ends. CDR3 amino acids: CASWEGESNQPQHF. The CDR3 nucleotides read TGTGCCAGCTGGGAAGGGGAATCCAATCAGCCCCAGCATTTT.

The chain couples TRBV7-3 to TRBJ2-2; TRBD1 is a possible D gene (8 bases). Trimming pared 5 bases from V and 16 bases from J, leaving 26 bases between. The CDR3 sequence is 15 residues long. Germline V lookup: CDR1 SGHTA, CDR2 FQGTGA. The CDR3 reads CASSLGQGNTGGPFF. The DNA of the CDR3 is TGTGCCAGCAGCCTAGGACAGGGTAACACCGGGGGGCCGTTTTTT. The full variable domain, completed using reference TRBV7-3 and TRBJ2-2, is GAGVSQTPSNKVTEKGKYVELRCDPISGHTALYWYRQSLGQGPEFLIYFQGTGAADDSGLPNDRFFAVRPEGSVSTLKIQRTERGDSAVYLCASSLGQGNTGGPFFGEGSRLTVL.

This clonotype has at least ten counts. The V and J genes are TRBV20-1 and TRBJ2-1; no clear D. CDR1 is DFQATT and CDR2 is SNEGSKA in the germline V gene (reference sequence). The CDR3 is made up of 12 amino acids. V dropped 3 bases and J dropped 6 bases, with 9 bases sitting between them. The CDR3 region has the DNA TGCAGTGCTAGTTTAGGAGCCAATGAGCAGTTCTTC. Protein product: CSASLGANEQFF.

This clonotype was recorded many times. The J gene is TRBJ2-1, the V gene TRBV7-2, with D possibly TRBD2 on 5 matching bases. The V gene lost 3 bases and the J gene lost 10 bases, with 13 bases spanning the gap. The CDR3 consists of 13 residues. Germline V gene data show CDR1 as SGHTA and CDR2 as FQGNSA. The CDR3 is CASSFTGSLEQFF. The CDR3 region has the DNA TGTGCCAGCAGCTTCACGGGGTCCCTCGAGCAGTTCTTC.

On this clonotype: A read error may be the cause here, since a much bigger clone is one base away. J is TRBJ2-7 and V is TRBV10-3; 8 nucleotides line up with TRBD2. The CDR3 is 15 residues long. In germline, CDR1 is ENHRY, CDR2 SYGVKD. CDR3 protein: CAISERAGDSYEQHF. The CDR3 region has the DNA TGTGCCATCAGTGAACGAGCGGGGGACTCCTACGAGCAGCACTTC.

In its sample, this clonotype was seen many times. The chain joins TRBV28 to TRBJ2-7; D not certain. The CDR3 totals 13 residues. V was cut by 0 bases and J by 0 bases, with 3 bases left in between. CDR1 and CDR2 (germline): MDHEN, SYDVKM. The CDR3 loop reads CASSLWGSYEQYF. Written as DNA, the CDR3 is TGTGCCAGCAGTTTATGGGGCTCCTACGAGCAGTACTTC.

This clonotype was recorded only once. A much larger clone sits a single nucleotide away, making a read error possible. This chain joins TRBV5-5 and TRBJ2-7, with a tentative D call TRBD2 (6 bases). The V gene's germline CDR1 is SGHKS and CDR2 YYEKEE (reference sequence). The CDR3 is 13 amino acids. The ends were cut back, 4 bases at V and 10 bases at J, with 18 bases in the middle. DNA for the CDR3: TGTGCCAGCAGCGCACCTCCGGGGAGGCATCAGTACTTC. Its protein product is CASSAPPGRHQYF.

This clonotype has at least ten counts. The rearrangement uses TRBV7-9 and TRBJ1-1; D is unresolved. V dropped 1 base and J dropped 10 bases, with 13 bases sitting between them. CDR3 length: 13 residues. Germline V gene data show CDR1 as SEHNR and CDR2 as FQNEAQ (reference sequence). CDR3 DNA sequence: TGTGCCAGCAGCTTAGGGGGAAACAAGGGAGCTTTCTTT. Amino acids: CASSLGGNKGAFF.

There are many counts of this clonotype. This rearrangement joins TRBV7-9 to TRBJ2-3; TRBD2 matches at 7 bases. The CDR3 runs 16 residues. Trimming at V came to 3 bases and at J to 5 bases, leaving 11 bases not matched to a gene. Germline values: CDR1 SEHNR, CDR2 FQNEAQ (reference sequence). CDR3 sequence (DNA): TGTGCCAGCAGCTTGAGTTTCCGGGGGGAGGGAGATACGCAGTATTTT. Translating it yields CASSLSFRGEGDTQYF. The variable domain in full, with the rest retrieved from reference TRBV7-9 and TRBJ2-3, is DTGVSQNPRHKITKRGQNVTFRCDPISEHNRLYWYRQTLGQGPEFLTYFQNEAQLEKSRLLSDRFSAERPKGSFSTLEIQRTEQGDSAMYLCASSLSFRGEGDTQYFGPGTRLTVL.

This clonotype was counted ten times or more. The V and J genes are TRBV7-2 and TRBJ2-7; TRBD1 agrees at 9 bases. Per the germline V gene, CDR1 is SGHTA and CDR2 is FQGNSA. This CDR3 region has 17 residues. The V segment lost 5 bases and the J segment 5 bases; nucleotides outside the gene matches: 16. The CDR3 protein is CASSPRQGGSGGHEQYF. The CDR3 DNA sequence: TGTGCCAGCAGCCCCCGACAGGGGGGCAGTGGAGGTCACGAGCAGTACTTC.

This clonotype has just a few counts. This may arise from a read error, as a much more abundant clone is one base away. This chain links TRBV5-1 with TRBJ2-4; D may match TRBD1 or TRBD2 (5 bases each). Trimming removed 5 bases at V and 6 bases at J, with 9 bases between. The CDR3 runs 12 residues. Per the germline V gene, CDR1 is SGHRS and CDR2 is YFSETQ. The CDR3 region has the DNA TGCGCCAGCAGTATTGGGGGAAACATTCAGTACTTC. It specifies CASSIGGNIQYF.

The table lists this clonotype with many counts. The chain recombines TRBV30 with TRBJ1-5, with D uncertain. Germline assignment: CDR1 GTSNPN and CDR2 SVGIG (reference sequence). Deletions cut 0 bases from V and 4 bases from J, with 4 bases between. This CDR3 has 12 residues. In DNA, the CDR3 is TGTGCCTGGAGTGTTCCGAATCAGCCCCAGCATTTT. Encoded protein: CAWSVPNQPQHF.

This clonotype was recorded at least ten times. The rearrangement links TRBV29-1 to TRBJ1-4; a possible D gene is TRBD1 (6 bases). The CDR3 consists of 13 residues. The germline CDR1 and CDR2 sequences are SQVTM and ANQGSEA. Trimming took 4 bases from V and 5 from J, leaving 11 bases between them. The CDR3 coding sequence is TGCAGCGTTGGAAGAGGGACAAATGAAAAACTGTTTTTT. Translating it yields CSVGRGTNEKLFF. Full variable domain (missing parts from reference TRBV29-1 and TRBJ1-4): SAVISQKPSRDICQRGTSLTIQCQVDSQVTMMFWYRQQPGQSLTLIATANQGSEATYESGFVIDKFPISRPNLTFSTLTVSNMSPEDSSIYLCSVGRGTNEKLFFGSGTQLSVL.

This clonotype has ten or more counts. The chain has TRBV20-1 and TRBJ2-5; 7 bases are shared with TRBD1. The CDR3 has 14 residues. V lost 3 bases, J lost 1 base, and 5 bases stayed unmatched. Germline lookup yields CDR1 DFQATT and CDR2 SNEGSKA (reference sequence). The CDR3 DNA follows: TGCAGTGCTAGTGCCGGGGACAGCCAAGAGACCCAGTACTTC. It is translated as CSASAGDSQETQYF.

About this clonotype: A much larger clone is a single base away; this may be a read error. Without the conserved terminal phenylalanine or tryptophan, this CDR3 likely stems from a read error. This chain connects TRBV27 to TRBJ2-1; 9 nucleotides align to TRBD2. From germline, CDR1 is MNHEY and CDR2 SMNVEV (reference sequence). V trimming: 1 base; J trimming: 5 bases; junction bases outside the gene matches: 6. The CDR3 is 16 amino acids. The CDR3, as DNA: TGTGCCAGCAGTTTATATAGCGGGGGCCGGAACAATGAGCAGTTCTCC. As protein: CASSLYSGGRNNEQFS.

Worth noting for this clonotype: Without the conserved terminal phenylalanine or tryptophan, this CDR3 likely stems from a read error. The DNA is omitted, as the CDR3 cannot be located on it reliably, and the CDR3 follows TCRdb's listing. The CDR3 here is CASSRGSDEQVS. The chain links TRBV9 to TRBJ2-1. The germline V gene has CDR1 SGDLS and CDR2 YYNGEE. The CDR3 is 12 amino acids long, termini counted.

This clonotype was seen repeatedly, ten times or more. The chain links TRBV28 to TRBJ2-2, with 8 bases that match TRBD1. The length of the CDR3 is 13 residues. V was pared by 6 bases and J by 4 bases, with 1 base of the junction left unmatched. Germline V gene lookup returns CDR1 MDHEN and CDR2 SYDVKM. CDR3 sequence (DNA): TGTGCCAGCAGAACAGGGGGCACCGGGGAGCTGTTTTTT. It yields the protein CASRTGGTGELFF.

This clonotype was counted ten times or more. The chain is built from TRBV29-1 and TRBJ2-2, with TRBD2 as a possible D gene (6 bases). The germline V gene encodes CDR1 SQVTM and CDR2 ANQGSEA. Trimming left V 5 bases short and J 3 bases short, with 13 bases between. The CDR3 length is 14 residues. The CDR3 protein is CSVLGGLDTGELFF. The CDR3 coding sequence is TGCAGCGTTCTTGGGGGGTTGGACACCGGGGAGCTGTTTTTT.

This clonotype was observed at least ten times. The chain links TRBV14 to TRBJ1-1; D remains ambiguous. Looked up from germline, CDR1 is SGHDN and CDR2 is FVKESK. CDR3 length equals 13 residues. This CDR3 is CATARSRGTEAFF. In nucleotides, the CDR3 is TGTGCTACTGCCCGGTCTCGCGGAACTGAAGCTTTCTTT.

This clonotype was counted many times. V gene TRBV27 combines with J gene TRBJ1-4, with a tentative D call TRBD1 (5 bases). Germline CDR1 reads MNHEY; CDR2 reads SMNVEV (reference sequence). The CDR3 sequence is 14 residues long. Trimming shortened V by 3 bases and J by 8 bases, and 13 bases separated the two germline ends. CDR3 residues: CASSLSSRVEKLFF. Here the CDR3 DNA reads TGTGCCAGCAGTTTGTCGAGCAGGGTGGAAAAACTGTTTTTT.

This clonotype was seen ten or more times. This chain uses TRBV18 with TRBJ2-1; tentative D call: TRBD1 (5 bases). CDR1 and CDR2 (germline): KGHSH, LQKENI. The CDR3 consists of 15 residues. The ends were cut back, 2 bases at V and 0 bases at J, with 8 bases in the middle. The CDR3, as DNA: TGTGCCAGCTCACCAGGGGCACTCTCCTACAATGAGCAGTTCTTC. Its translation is CASSPGALSYNEQFF.

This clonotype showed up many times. CDR3 nucleotides: TGTGCCAGCAGCCGCTGGACTAGCGACTACGAGCAGTACTTC. Its translation is CASSRWTSDYEQYF. The rearrangement uses TRBV13 and TRBJ2-7; 9 bases are shared with TRBD2. V lost 5 bases and J lost 3; bases outside the gene matches: 5. The CDR3 spans 14 residues. The germline V gene has CDR1 PRHDT and CDR2 FYEKMQ (reference sequence).

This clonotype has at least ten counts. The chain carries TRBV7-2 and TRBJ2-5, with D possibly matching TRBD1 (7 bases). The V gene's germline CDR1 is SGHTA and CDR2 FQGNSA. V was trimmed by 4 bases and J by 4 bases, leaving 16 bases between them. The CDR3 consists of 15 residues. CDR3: CASSSQGGSRETQYF. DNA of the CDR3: TGTGCCAGCAGCTCCCAGGGGGGCTCTCGAGAGACCCAGTACTTC.

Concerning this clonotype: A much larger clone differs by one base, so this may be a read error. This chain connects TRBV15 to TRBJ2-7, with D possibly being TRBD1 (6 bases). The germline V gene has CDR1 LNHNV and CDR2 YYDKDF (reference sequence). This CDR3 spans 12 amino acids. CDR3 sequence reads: CATSRGRGERYF. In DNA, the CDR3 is TGTGCCACCAGCAGAGGCAGGGGCGAGCGGTACTTC.

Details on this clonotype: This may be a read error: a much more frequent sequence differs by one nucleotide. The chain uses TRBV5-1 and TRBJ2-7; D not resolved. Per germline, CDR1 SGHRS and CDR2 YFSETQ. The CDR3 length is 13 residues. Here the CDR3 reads CARSLVSDYEQYF. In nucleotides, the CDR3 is TGCGCCCGCAGCTTGGTTTCCGACTACGAGCAGTACTTC.

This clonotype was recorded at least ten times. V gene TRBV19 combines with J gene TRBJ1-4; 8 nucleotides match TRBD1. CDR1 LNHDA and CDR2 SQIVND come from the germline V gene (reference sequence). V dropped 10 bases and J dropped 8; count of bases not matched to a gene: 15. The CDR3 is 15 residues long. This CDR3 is CATRLSGTGGEKLFF. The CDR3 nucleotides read TGTGCCACGAGGCTGAGTGGGACAGGAGGCGAAAAACTGTTTTTT.